Listed below are T cell receptor beta chains from one sample, sequenced in a study of blood T cells in healthy people across ages. MiXCR, applied by TCRdb to the 5' RACE reads, yields one record per CDR3 protein. The sample records about 380,000 distinct CDR3 sequences, roughly half being singletons. The sample was blood. Receptors originate from a man between 60 and 75 years old in good health. Each CDR3 is given with its conserved first and last residue. The D gene is left open where the match is weak. The size entry is marked missing in some rows and otherwise reads once, few, many or a size class.

v_call,j_call,d_call,clone_size,cdr3_aa,cdr3_nt
TRBV20-1,TRBJ2-1,TRBD1,NA,CSARSWDRGLNEQFF,TGCAGTGCTAGATCTTGGGACAGGGGTTTAAATGAGCAGTTCTTC
TRBV5-4,TRBJ2-6,NA,NA,CASSLGTVPPSGANVLTF,TGTGCCAGCAGCTTGGGGACAGTTCCCCCCTCTGGGGCCAACGTCCTGACTTTC
TRBV30,TRBJ2-1,TRBD2,NA,CAWNQNSGRGDEQFF,TGTGCCTGGAACCAAAATAGCGGGAGAGGCGATGAGCAGTTCTTC
TRBV18,TRBJ2-3,TRBD2,NA,CASSTGGIDTQYF,TGTGCCAGCTCCACGGGGGGGATAGATACGCAGTATTTT
TRBV20-1,TRBJ2-7,TRBD2,few,CSARSSGRREEQYF,TGCAGTGCCCGCTCTAGCGGGAGACGGGAAGAGCAGTACTTC
TRBV6-5,TRBJ2-4,NA,NA,CASTRGSDYGQYF,TGTGCCAGCACACGAGGGTCGGACTACGGGCAGTACTTC
TRBV7-9,TRBJ2-1,NA,once,CASLGDEQFF,TGTGCCAGCTTGGGTGATGAGCAGTTCTTC
TRBV5-5,TRBJ2-3,TRBD2,NA,CASSPVPGGQGSDTQYF,TGTGCCAGCAGCCCGGTTCCGGGGGGGCAGGGATCAGATACGCAGTATTTT
TRBV7-8,TRBJ1-2,TRBD1,NA,CASSSGQGDYGYTF,TGTGCCAGCAGTTCGGGACAGGGGGACTATGGCTACACCTTC
TRBV20-1,TRBJ1-2,TRBD1,few,CSARAYPGQGDYGYTF,TGCAGTGCTAGAGCATATCCGGGACAGGGGGACTATGGCTACACCTTC
TRBV20-1,TRBJ2-7,NA,few,CSARESGGAYEQYF,TGCAGTGCTAGAGAATCGGGCGGAGCCTACGAGCAGTACTTC
TRBV29-1,TRBJ1-2,NA,once,CSVEGRPGYGYTF,TGCAGCGTTGAAGGACGGCCCGGGTATGGCTACACCTTC
TRBV11-1,TRBJ2-3,NA,NA,CTSRNRQVATDTQYF,TGTACCAGCAGGAACCGACAGGTGGCCACAGATACGCAGTATTTT
TRBV7-9,TRBJ2-3,TRBD1,NA,CASTALGGTGSGTQYF,TGTGCCAGCACCGCCCTTGGGGGGACAGGGTCGGGTACGCAGTATTTT
TRBV5-1,TRBJ2-5,NA,NA,CASSLADRGGETQYF,TGCGCCAGCAGCTTGGCCGATCGAGGAGGGGAGACCCAGTACTTC
TRBV4-3,TRBJ2-7,NA,few,CASSQDRLGVYEQYF,TGCGCCAGCAGCCAAGATCGTTTAGGGGTATACGAGCAGTACTTC
TRBV20-1,TRBJ1-2,NA,NA,CSARETVTRRKGGYTF,TGCAGTGCTAGAGAAACAGTGACCCGCCGGAAGGGTGGCTACACCTTC
TRBV5-1,TRBJ2-3,NA,few,CASSRADRGGTDTQYF,TGCGCCAGCAGCCGTGCCGATAGAGGAGGTACAGATACGCAGTATTTT
TRBV5-1,TRBJ2-3,NA,few,CASSSRAPSSTDTQYF,TGCGCCAGCAGCTCCCGGGCCCCATCTAGCACAGATACGCAGTATTTT
TRBV5-1,TRBJ2-3,NA,NA,CASSSGALSTDTQYF,TGCGCCAGCAGCTCAGGAGCGCTTAGCACAGATACGCAGTATTTT
TRBV6-1,TRBJ2-7,NA,NA,CASSDRPEREQYF,TGTGCCAGCAGCGACAGGCCAGAAAGGGAGCAGTACTTC
TRBV4-1,TRBJ1-4,NA,NA,CASSRPTERNEKLFF,TGCGCCAGCAGCCGCCCGACAGAGCGGAATGAAAAACTGTTTTTT
TRBV6-1,TRBJ2-6,NA,few,CASTMGSGANVLTF,TGTGCCAGCACGATGGGATCTGGGGCCAACGTCCTGACTTTC
TRBV20-1,TRBJ2-5,TRBD2,NA,CSARGLADYYNEQYF,TGCAGTGCCCGCGGACTAGCGGATTACTACAATGAGCAGTACTTC
TRBV5-1,TRBJ2-1,NA,NA,CASSLTQNSYNEQFF,TGCGCCAGCAGCTTGACCCAGAACTCCTACAATGAGCAGTTCTTC
TRBV14,TRBJ2-5,NA,NA,CASSHAAGGEQYF,TGTGCCAGCAGCCACGCCGCCGGGGGAGAGCAGTACTTC
TRBV7-9,TRBJ1-2,NA,NA,CASSLASENGYTF,TGTGCCAGCAGCTTAGCATCCGAGAATGGCTACACCTTC
TRBV30,TRBJ1-2,NA,NA,CAWRGQPSGVYSYTF,TGTGCCTGGCGAGGGCAGCCTTCAGGGGTCTATAGCTACACCTTC
TRBV6-1,TRBJ2-3,NA,NA,CASSLDHLSTDAQYF,TGTGCCAGCAGCTTGGACCACCTTAGCACAGATGCGCAGTATTTT
TRBV20-1,TRBJ2-1,NA,NA,CSARSRVPNYNEQFF,TGCAGTGCTAGATCCCGAGTGCCTAACTACAATGAGCAGTTCTTC
TRBV5-1,TRBJ1-6,NA,few,CASSSEGRGVNSPLHF,TGCGCCAGCAGTTCGGAGGGTCGGGGAGTTAATTCACCCCTCCACTTT
TRBV25-1,TRBJ1-2,TRBD1,NA,CASSGYPGQGGISSTHYGYTF,TGTGCCAGCAGTGGCTACCCCGGACAGGGGGGGATTTCATCTACCCACTATGGCTACACCTTC
TRBV7-8,TRBJ1-2,NA,many,CASSLEGGGGYGYTF,TGTGCCAGCAGCTTAGAAGGCGGGGGCGGCTATGGCTACACCTTC
TRBV10-3,TRBJ2-7,NA,few,CAISTGPAYEQYF,TGTGCCATCAGTACGGGACCCGCCTACGAGCAGTACTTC
TRBV20-1,TRBJ2-1,NA,NA,CSASYEDSVSYNEQFF,TGCAGTGCTAGTTATGAGGATTCAGTCTCCTACAATGAGCAGTTCTTC
TRBV7-2,TRBJ2-3,NA,NA,CASSYRSGSTDTQYF,TGTGCCAGCAGCTACCGGAGTGGTAGCACAGATACGCAGTATTTT
TRBV5-6,TRBJ2-1,NA,few,CASSFRGRHNEQFF,TGTGCCAGCAGCTTCCGGGGGCGCCACAATGAGCAGTTCTTC
TRBV10-3,TRBJ2-1,NA,NA,CAISSSGSLQRNEQFF,TGCGCCATCAGTTCTTCCGGGTCCCTGCAGCGCAATGAGCAGTTCTTC
TRBV7-2,TRBJ2-3,TRBD2,few,CASSLDPISGGAASDTQYF,TGTGCCAGCAGCCTAGATCCGATTAGCGGGGGGGCAGCTTCAGATACGCAGTATTTT
TRBV29-1,TRBJ2-4,NA,NA,CGVGGNYERYF,TGCGGCGTAGGCGGTAACTACGAGCGGTACTTC
TRBV7-9,TRBJ2-5,NA,NA,CASSPGAGGYQETQYF,TGTGCCAGCAGCCCCGGGGCGGGCGGGTACCAAGAGACCCAGTACTTC
TRBV29-1,TRBJ2-3,TRBD1,NA,CSGDRGTDTQYF,TGCAGCGGGGACAGGGGAACAGATACGCAGTATTTT
TRBV7-2,TRBJ1-2,NA,NA,CASSLVGTSGYGYTF,TGTGCCAGCAGCTTAGTAGGAACGTCCGGGTATGGCTACACCTTC
TRBV20-1,TRBJ2-1,TRBD2,NA,CSARDPTSGTYNEQFF,TGCAGTGCCAGGGATCCGACTAGCGGGACCTACAATGAGCAGTTCTTC
TRBV4-1,TRBJ1-2,NA,NA,CASSLWAHGGYTF,TGCGCCAGCAGCCTATGGGCGCACGGGGGCTACACCTTC
TRBV30,TRBJ1-2,NA,few,CAWSRGLGYGYTF,TGTGCCTGGAGTAGGGGTCTAGGCTATGGCTACACCTTC